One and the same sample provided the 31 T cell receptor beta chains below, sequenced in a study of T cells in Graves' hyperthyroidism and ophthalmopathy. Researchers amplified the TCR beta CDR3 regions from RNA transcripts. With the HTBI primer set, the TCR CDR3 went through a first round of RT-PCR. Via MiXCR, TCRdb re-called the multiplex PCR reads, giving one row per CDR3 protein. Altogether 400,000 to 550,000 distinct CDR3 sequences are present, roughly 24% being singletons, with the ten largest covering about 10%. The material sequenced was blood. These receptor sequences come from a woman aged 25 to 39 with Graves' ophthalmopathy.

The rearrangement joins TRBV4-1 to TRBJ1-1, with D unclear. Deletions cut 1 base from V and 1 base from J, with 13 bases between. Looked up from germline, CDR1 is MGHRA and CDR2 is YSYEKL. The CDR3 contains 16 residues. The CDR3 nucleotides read TGCGCCAGCAGCCAAGCCTCATACCTACCGAACACTGAAGCTTTCTTT. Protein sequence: CASSQASYLPNTEAFF.

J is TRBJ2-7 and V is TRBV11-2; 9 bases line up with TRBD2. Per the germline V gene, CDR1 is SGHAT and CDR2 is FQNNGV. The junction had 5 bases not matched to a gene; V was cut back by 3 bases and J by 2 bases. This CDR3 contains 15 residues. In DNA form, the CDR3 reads TGTGCCAGCAGCTTCTTAAGCGGGGGGACCTACGAGCAGTACGTC. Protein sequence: CASSFLSGGTYEQYV.

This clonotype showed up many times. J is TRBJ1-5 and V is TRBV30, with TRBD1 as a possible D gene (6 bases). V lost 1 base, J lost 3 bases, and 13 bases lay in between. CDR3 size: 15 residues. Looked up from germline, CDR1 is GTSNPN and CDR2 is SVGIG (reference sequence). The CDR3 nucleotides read TGTGCCTGGAGTGACCCTTGGGACACCAATCAGCCCCAGCATTTT. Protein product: CAWSDPWDTNQPQHF.

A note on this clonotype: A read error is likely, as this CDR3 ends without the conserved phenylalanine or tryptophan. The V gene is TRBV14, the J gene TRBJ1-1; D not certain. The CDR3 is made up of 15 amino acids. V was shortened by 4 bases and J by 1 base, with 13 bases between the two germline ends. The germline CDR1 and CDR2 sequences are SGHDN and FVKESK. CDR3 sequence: CASSRHGEGNTEAFY. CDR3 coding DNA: TGTGCCAGCAGCCGGCACGGAGAGGGGAACACTGAAGCTTTCTAT.

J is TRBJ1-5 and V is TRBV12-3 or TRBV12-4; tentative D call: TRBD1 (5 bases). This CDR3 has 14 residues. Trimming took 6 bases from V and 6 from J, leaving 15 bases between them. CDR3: CASSHQGGGQPQHF. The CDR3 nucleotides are TGTGCCAGCAGCCACCAGGGTGGCGGTCAGCCCCAGCATTTT.

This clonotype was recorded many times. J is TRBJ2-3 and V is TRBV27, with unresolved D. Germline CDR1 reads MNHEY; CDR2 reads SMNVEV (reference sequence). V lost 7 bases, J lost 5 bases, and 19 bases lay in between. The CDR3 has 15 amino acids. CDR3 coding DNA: TGTGCCAGCACCCAAAGTCGGGCTGTAAAAGATACGCAGTATTTT. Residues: CASTQSRAVKDTQYF.

The CDR3 here is CASSLGAAGETQYF. DNA for the CDR3: TGTGCCAGCAGCCTAGGGGCGGCTGGGGAGACCCAGTACTTC. The V call is TRBV7-2, the J call TRBJ2-5, with D tentatively TRBD1 (5 bases). The CDR3 runs to 14 residues. Germline CDR1 reads SGHTA; CDR2 reads FQGNSA. Between the trimmed V and J ends, which lost 5 bases and 5 bases, there was a span of 15 bases.

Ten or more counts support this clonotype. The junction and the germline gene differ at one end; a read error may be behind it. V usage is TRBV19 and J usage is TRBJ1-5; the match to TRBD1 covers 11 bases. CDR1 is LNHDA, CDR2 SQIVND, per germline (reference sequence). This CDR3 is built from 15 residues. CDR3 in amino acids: CASNIPGQGDQPQHF. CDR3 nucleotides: TGTGCCAGTAATATACCGGGACAGGGGGATCAGCCCCAGCATTTT.

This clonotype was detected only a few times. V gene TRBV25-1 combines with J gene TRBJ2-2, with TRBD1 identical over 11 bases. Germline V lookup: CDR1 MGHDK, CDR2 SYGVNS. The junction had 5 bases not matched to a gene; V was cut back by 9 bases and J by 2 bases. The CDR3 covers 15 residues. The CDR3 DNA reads TGTGCCAGTCTTGGACAGGGGGCAAACACCGGGGAGCTGTTTTTT. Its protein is CASLGQGANTGELFF.

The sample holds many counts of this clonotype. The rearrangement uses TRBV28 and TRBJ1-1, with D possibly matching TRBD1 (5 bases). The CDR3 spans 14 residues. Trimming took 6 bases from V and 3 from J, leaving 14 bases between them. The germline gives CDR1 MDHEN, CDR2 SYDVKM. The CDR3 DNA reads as TGTGCCAGCAGCCGTAGGGCAGGGTACACTGAAGCTTTCTTT. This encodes CASSRRAGYTEAFF.

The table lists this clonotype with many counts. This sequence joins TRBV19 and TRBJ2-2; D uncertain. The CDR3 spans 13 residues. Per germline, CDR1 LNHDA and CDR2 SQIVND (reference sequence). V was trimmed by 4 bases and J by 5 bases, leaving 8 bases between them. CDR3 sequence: CASSTLRTGELFF. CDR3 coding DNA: TGTGCCAGTAGTACGCTCAGGACCGGGGAGCTGTTTTTT.

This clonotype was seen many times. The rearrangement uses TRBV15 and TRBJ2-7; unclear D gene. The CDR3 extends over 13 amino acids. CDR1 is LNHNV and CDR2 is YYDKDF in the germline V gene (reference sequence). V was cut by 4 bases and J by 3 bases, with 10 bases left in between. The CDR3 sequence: CATSKDKDYEQYF. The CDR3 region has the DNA TGTGCCACCAGCAAAGACAAGGACTACGAGCAGTACTTC.

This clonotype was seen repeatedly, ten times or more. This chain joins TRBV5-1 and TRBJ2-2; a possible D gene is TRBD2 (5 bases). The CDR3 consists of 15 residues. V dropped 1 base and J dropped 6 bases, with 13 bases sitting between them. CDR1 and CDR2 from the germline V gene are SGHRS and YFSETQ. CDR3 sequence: CASSLRDPGSGELFF. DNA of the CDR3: TGCGCCAGCAGCTTGCGTGACCCGGGGTCCGGGGAGCTGTTTTTT.

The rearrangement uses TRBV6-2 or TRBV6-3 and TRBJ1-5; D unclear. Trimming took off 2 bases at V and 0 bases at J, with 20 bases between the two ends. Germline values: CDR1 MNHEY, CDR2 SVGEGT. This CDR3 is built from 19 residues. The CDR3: CASSYPKEAGKNSNQPQHF. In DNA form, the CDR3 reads TGTGCCAGCAGTTACCCAAAGGAAGCTGGGAAAAATAGCAATCAGCCCCAGCATTTT.

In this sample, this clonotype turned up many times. CDR3 loop: CASSGGTGVAAFF. For the CDR3, the DNA is TGTGCCAGCAGCGGAGGGACAGGGGTAGCGGCTTTCTTT. This rearrangement joins TRBV13 to TRBJ1-1; TRBD1 matches 10 bases. The germline gives CDR1 PRHDT, CDR2 FYEKMQ (reference sequence). Trimming took 5 bases from V and 11 from J; bases not matched to a gene: 8. The length of the CDR3 is 13 residues.

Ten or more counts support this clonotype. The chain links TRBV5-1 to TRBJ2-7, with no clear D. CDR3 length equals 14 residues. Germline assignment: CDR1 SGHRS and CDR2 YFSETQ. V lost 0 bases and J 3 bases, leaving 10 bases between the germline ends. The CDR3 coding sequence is TGCGCCAGCAGCTTGGCCGTTAGGGTCTACGAGCAGTACTTC. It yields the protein CASSLAVRVYEQYF.

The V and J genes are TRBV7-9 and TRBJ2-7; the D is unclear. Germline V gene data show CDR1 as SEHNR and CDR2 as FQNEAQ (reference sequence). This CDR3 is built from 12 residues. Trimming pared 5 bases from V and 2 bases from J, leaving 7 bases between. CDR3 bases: TGTGCCAGCAGCCAAAAGGCCTACGAGCAGTACTTC. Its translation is CASSQKAYEQYF.

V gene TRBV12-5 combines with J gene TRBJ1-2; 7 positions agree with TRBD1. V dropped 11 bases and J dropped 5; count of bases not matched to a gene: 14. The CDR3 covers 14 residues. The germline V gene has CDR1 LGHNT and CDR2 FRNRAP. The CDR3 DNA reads TGTGCTGGCAGCAAAAGACAGGGTTTTTATGGCTACACCTTC. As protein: CAGSKRQGFYGYTF.

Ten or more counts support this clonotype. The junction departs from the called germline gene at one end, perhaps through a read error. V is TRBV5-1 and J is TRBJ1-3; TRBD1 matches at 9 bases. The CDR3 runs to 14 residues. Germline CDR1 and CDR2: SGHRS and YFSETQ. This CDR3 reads CASSLGTGGNTIYF. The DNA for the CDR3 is TGTGCCAGCAGTTTAGGGACAGGGGGAAACACCATATATTTT.

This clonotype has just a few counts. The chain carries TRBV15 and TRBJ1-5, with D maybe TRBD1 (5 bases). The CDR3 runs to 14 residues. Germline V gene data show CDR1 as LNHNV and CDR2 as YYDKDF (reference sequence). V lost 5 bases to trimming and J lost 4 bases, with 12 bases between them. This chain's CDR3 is CATSPRGVNQPQHF. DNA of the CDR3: TGTGCCACCAGCCCACGGGGGGTAAATCAGCCCCAGCATTTT.

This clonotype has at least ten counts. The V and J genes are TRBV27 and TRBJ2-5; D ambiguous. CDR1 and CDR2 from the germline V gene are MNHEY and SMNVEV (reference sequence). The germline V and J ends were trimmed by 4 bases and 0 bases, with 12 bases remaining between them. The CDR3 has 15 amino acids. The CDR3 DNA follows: TGTGCCAGCAGTTCTTGGACCCTGTACCAAGAGACCCAGTACTTC. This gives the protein CASSSWTLYQETQYF.

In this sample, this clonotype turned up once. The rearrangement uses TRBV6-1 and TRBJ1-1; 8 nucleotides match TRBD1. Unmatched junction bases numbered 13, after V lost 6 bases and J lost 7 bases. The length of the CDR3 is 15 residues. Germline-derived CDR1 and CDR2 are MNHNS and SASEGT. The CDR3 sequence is CASRTGGLPRHEAFF. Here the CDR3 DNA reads TGTGCCAGCAGAACAGGGGGTCTACCTCGACATGAAGCTTTCTTT.

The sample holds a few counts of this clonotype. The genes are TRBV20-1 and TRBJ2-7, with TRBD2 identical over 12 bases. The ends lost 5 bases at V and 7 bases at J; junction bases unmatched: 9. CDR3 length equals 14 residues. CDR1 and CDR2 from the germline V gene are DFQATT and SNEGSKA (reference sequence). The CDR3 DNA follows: TGCAGTGCTTCCCGACTAGCGGGGGCTACGGAGCAGTACTTC. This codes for CSASRLAGATEQYF.

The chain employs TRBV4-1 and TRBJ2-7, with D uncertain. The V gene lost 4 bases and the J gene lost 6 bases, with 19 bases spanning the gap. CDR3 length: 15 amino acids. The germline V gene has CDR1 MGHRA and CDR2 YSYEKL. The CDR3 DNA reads TGCGCCAGCAGCCCTTTCCCGACGGTGAACGGCGAGCAGTACTTC. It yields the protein CASSPFPTVNGEQYF.

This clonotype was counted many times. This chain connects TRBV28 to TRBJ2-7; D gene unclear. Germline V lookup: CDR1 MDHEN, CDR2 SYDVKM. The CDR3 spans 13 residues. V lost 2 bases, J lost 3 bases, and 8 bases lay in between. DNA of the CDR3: TGTGCCAGCAGTTTAACAGAAATCTACGAGCAGTACTTC. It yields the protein CASSLTEIYEQYF.

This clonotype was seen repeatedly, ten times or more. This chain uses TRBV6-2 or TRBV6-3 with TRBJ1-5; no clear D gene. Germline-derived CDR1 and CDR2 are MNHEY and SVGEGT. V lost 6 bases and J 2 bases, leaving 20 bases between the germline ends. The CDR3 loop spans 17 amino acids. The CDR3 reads CASSLQGMIPGNQPQHF. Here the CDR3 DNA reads TGTGCCAGCAGCCTACAAGGGATGATCCCCGGCAATCAGCCCCAGCATTTT.

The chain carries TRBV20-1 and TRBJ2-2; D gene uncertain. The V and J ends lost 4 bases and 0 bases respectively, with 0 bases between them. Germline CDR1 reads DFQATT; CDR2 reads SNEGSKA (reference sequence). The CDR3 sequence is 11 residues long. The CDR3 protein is CSATNTGELFF. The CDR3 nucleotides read TGCAGTGCTACGAACACCGGGGAGCTGTTTTTT.

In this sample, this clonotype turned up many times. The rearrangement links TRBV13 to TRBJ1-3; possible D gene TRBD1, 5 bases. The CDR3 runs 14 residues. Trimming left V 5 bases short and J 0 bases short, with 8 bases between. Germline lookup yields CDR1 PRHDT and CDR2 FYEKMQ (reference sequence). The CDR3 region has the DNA TGTGCCAGCAGCAGACAGTTCTCTGGAAACACCATATATTTT. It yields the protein CASSRQFSGNTIYF.

CDR3 region: CASSLTGGDGYTF. DNA of the CDR3: TGTGCCAGCAGCTTGACCGGGGGGGATGGCTACACCTTC. The chain is built from TRBV5-6 and TRBJ1-2, with a tentative D call TRBD1 (5 bases). Trimming took 1 base from V and 6 from J, leaving 10 bases between them. The CDR3 contains 13 residues. From germline, CDR1 is SGHDT and CDR2 YYEEEE.

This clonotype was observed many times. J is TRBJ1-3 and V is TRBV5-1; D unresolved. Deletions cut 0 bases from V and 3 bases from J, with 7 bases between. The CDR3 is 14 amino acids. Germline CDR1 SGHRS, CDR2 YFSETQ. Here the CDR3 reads CASSLVGYGNTIYF. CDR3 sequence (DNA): TGCGCCAGCAGCTTGGTAGGGTATGGAAACACCATATATTTT.

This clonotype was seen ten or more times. The CDR3 sequence is CSARDAAGTGATGELFF. The DNA of the CDR3 is TGCAGTGCTAGAGACGCGGCCGGGACAGGGGCCACCGGGGAGCTGTTTTTT. The V and J genes are TRBV20-1 and TRBJ2-2, with 10 bases matching TRBD1. This CDR3 spans 17 amino acids. Germline assignment: CDR1 DFQATT and CDR2 SNEGSKA (reference sequence). Trimming took 0 bases from V and 4 from J; bases not matched to a gene: 8.